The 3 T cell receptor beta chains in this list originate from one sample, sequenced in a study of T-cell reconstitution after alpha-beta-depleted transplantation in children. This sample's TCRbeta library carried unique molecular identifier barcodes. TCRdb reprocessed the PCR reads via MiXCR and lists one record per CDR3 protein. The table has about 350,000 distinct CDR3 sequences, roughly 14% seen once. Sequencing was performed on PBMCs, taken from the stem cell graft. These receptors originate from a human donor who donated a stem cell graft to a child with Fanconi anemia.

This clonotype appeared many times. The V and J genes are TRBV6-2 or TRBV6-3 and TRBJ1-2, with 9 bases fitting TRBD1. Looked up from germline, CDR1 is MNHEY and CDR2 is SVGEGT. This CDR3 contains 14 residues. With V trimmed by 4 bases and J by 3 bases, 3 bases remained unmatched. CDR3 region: CASSWDREDYGYTF. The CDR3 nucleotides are TGTGCCAGCAGTTGGGACAGGGAGGACTATGGCTACACCTTC.

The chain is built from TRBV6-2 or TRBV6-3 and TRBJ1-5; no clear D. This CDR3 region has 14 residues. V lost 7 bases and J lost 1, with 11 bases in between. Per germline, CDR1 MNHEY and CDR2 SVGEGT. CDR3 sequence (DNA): TGTGCCAGCACCGAAGACCGCAGCAATCAGCCCCAGCATTTT. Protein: CASTEDRSNQPQHF.

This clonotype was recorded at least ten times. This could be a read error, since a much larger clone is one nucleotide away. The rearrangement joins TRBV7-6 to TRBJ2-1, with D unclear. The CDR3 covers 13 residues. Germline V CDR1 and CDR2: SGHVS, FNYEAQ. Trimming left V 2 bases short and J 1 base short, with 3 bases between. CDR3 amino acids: CASSLRSYNEQFF. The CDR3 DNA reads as TGTGCCAGCAGCTTACGTTCCTACAATGAGCAGTTCTTC. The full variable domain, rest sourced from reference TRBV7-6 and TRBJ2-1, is GAGVSQSPRYKVTKRGQDVALRCDPISGHVSLYWYRQALGQGPEFLTYFNYEAQQDKSGLPNDRFSAERPEGSISTLTIQRTEQRDSAMYRCASSLRSYNEQFFGPGTRLTVL.